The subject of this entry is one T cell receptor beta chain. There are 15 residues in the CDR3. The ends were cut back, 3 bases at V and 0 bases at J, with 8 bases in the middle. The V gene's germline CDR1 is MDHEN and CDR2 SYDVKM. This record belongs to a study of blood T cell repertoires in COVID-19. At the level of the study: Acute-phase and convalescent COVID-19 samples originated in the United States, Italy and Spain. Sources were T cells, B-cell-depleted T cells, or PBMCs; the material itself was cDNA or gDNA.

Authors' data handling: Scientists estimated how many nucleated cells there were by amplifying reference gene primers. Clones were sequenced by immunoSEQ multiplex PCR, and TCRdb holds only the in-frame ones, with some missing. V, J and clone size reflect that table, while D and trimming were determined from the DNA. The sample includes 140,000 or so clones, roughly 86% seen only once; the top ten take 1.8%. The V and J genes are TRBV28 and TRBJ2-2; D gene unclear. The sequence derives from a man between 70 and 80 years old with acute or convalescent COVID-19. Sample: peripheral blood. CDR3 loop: CASSFGDSNTGELFF. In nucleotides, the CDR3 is TGTGCCAGCAGTTTTGGAGACTCGAACACCGGGGAGCTGTTTTTT.